This T cell receptor (beta chain) was sequenced for a study of cytomegalovirus exposure and HLA in healthy donors. Study background: Clustering assigned 81% of the approximately 390 genotyped donors to the Caucasian-associated ancestry cluster.

There are 15 residues in the CDR3. Germline assignment: CDR1 MDHEN and CDR2 SYDVKM. The V and J ends lost 2 bases and 2 bases respectively, with 12 bases between them. PCR was performed using 60 Vbeta and 13 Jbeta primers. The method was immunoSEQ multiplex PCR; TCRdb's version includes in-frame clones alone and lacks a portion of them. The table for this sample gives 96,000 or so clones. This clonotype was obtained from a girl aged 10-17 years in good health and CMV-seropositive. This chain links TRBV28 with TRBJ1-2; possibly TRBD1 for D (6 bases). Sequenced sample: PBMCs. This CDR3 reads CASSLLGQFNYGYTF. CDR3 nucleotides: TGTGCCAGCAGTTTACTTGGACAGTTCAACTATGGCTACACCTTC.